This T cell receptor beta chain is from a study of cytomegalovirus exposure and HLA in healthy donors. The PCR employed 60 Vbeta primers together with 13 Jbeta primers. The table came from immunoSEQ multiplex PCR; TCRdb's copy has only in-frame clones and leaves some out. The table lists over 200,000 clones, roughly 70% of them singletons. The donors, nominally healthy at sampling, likely had unrecorded immune exposures. CDR3 size: 16 residues. V trimming: 3 bases; J trimming: 2 bases; junction bases outside the gene matches: 6. Input material: PBMCs. The receptor comes from a woman in her twenties or thirties in good health and CMV-seronegative. The rearrangement joins TRBV23-1 to TRBJ2-1, with 8 bases lining up with TRBD2. TRBV23-1 is an open reading frame whose function is uncertain. The CDR3 is CASSHQRETTYNEQFF. The CDR3 region has the DNA TGCGCCAGCAGTCACCAGCGGGAGACGACCTACAATGAGCAGTTCTTC.